The rows below give T cell receptor beta chains drawn from one sample of a study of CD8 T cells in Susac syndrome. Using its own MiXCR run on the immunoSEQ multiplex PCR reads, TCRdb lists one record per CDR3 protein. The sample consists of 200,000 to 300,000 distinct CDR3 sequences, 95% to 97% of them appearing once. Material: CD4+ T cells from PBMCs. All receptors come from a human donor with Susac syndrome. Each CDR3 is given with its conserved first and last residue. D genes are given only for firm matches. Size values are once, few and many counts, or a class for expanded clones, and some rows have none.

abundance,v_gene,d_gene,j_gene,CDR3aa,CDR3nt
once,TRBV30,TRBD1,TRBJ1-1,CAWTPGQDYEAFF,TGTGCCTGGACACCGGGACAGGACTATGAAGCTTTCTTT
NA,TRBV30,NA,TRBJ1-5,CAWNRERNQPQHF,TGTGCCTGGAATCGGGAACGCAATCAGCCCCAGCATTTT
NA,TRBV4-1,NA,TRBJ1-2,CASSQTPDYGYTF,TGCGCCAGCAGCCAGACCCCGGACTATGGCTACACCTTC
NA,TRBV30,TRBD2,TRBJ2-7,CAWNRGLAATYEQYF,TGTGCCTGGAACCGCGGACTAGCGGCGACCTACGAGCAGTACTTC
once,TRBV5-1,NA,TRBJ2-7,CASSLEGATYEQYF,TGCGCCAGCAGCTTGGAAGGTGCCACCTACGAGCAGTACTTC
NA,TRBV28,TRBD2,TRBJ2-3,CASSGWREGTDTQYF,TGTGCCAGCAGTGGGTGGCGGGAGGGCACAGATACGCAGTATTTT
NA,TRBV7-2,NA,TRBJ1-2,CASSHTTTGYGYTF,TGTGCCAGCAGCCATACCACGACGGGATATGGCTACACCTTC
once,TRBV13,NA,TRBJ2-1,CASRPTRDYNEQFF,TGTGCCAGCAGGCCTACTAGAGACTACAATGAGCAGTTCTTC
NA,TRBV20-1,NA,TRBJ1-1,CRPFSPGNTEAFF,TGCAGACCTTTCTCCCCAGGGAACACTGAAGCTTTCTTT
NA,TRBV24-1,NA,TRBJ2-1,CATSDADLYNEQFF,TGTGCCACCAGTGATGCCGACCTTTACAATGAGCAGTTCTTC
NA,TRBV11-3,NA,TRBJ2-3,CASAEADTQYF,TGTGCCAGCGCGGAGGCAGATACGCAGTATTTT
NA,TRBV20-1,NA,TRBJ2-1,CSAEAREEQFF,TGCAGTGCAGAAGCCAGGGAGGAGCAGTTCTTC
once,TRBV30,NA,TRBJ2-5,CAWSVNQETQYF,TGTGCCTGGAGTGTGAATCAAGAGACCCAGTACTTC
NA,TRBV7-9,TRBD1,TRBJ2-7,CASSLGDRRTSSYEQYF,TGTGCCAGCAGCCTTGGGGACAGGAGAACTAGCTCCTACGAGCAGTACTTC
NA,TRBV7-3,TRBD2,TRBJ2-3,CASSFPRGSGTDTQYF,TGTGCCAGCAGCTTCCCCCGCGGGAGTGGTACAGATACGCAGTATTTT
NA,TRBV6-6,TRBD1,TRBJ1-1,CASSPGTVWTEAFF,TGTGCCAGCAGTCCGGGGACAGTATGGACTGAAGCTTTCTTT
NA,TRBV28,NA,TRBJ2-7,CASSNGQRSYEQYF,TGTGCCAGCAGTAACGGACAGCGGTCCTACGAGCAGTACTTC
NA,TRBV3-1,NA,TRBJ2-1,CASSRAERDEQFF,TGTGCCAGCAGCCGCGCGGAGCGAGATGAGCAGTTCTTC
NA,TRBV7-9,NA,TRBJ1-1,CASSPQASTEAFF,TGTGCCAGCAGCCCCCAAGCCAGCACTGAAGCTTTCTTT
NA,TRBV9,TRBD2,TRBJ2-7,CASSGLAGLEQYF,TGTGCCAGCAGCGGACTAGCGGGTCTCGAGCAGTACTTC
NA,TRBV30,NA,TRBJ1-5,CAWSAGGGQPQHF,TGTGCCTGGAGTGCCGGTGGGGGGCAGCCCCAGCATTTT
NA,TRBV3-1,NA,TRBJ2-3,CASSQDQVTDTQYF,TGTGCCAGCAGCCAAGATCAAGTCACAGATACGCAGTATTTT
NA,TRBV6-5,TRBD2,TRBJ2-7,CASSYGSGSQYEQYF,TGTGCCAGCAGTTACGGGAGCGGGAGTCAGTACGAGCAGTACTTC
NA,TRBV29-1,NA,TRBJ1-2,CSVGGSGLNGYTF,TGCAGCGTGGGTGGGAGTGGACTCAATGGCTACACCTTC
NA,TRBV3-1,NA,TRBJ1-5,CASSLRGTRNQPQHF,TGTGCCAGCAGCCTGAGGGGGACCCGGAATCAGCCCCAGCATTTT
few,TRBV24-1,NA,TRBJ2-3,CATRSGSTDTQYF,TGTGCCACCAGGAGCGGGAGCACAGATACGCAGTATTTT
NA,TRBV20-1,TRBD2,TRBJ2-7,CSARSTSGSSYEQYF,TGCAGTGCTAGATCGACTAGCGGGAGCTCCTACGAGCAGTACTTC
NA,TRBV7-9,NA,TRBJ2-3,CASSLYEKGPSSTDTQYF,TGTGCCAGCAGCTTATATGAAAAGGGGCCAAGTTCCACAGATACGCAGTATTTT
NA,TRBV5-1,NA,TRBJ2-5,CASSLSTPEETQYF,TGCGCCAGCAGCTTGAGCACACCCGAGGAGACCCAGTACTTC